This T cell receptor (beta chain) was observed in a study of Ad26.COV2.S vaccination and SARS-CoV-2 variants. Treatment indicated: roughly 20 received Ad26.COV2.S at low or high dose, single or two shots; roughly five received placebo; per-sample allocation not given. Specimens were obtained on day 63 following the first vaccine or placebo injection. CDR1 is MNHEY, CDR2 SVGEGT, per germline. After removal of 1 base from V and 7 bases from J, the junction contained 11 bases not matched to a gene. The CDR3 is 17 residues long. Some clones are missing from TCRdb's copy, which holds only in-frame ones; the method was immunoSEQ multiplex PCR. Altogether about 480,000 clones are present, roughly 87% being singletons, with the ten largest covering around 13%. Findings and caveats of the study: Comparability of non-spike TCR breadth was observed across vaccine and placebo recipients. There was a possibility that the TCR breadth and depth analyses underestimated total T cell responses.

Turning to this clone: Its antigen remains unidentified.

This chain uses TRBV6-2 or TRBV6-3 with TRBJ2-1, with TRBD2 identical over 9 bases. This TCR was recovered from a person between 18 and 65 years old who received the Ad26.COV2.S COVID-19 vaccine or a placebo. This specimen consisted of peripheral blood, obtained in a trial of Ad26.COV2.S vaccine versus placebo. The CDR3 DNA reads TGTGCCAGCAGTTACTTCCTCAGCGGGAGGTGGGATAATGAGCAGTTCTTC. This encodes CASSYFLSGRWDNEQFF.